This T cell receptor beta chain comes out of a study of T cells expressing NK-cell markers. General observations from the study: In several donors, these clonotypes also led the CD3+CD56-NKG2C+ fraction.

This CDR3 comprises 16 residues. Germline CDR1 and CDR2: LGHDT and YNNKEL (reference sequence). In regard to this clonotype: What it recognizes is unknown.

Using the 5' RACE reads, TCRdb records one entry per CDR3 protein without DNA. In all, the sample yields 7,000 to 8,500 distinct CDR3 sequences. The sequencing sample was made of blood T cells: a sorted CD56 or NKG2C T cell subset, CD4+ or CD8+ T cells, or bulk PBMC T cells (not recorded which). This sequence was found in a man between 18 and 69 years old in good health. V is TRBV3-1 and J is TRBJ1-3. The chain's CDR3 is CASSQGPDSLGNTIYF.